The 21 T cell receptor beta chains presented below share a single source sample, sequenced in a study of T cells after yellow fever vaccination. TCRdb re-analysed the 5' RACE reads in MiXCR, keeping a single row per CDR3 protein. The sample carries under 300,000 distinct CDR3 sequences, 6.9% recorded once. Sequences were derived from CD4+ T cells sorted from PBMCs, sampled 15 days after the yellow fever booster vaccination. The source is a man under 40 who received the YFV17D yellow fever vaccine.

This clonotype turned up a few times. This chain connects TRBV6-2 or TRBV6-3 to TRBJ2-5; D remains unclear. The CDR3 contains 14 residues. V shed 1 base and J shed 5 bases, with 11 bases lying between them. Germline lookup yields CDR1 MNHEY and CDR2 SVGEGT. CDR3 nucleotide sequence: TGTGCCAGCAGTTACTTAATGGGGTCTGAGACCCAGTACTTC. It translates to CASSYLMGSETQYF.

This clonotype was picked up a small number of times. The junction departs from germline at one end; a sequencing error may be responsible. J is TRBJ1-5 and V is TRBV6-5; 7 bases align to TRBD1. The germline V gene encodes CDR1 MNHEY and CDR2 SVGAGI. The CDR3 has 11 residues. CDR3 residues: CASSTQGRRNF. CDR3 coding DNA: TGTGCCAGCAGCACACAGGGGAGAAGGAATTTT.

This clonotype was observed at least ten times. The V call is TRBV29-1, the J call TRBJ2-1, with D perhaps matching TRBD2 (6 bases). V shed 7 bases and J shed 7 bases, with 17 bases lying between them. The germline CDR1 and CDR2 sequences are SQVTM and ANQGSEA. The CDR3 is 13 amino acids. CDR3 residues: CSGGVGGGNEQFF. The CDR3 DNA follows: TGCAGCGGAGGGGTGGGAGGAGGAAATGAGCAGTTCTTC.

The sample holds many counts of this clonotype. The V call is TRBV7-9, the J call TRBJ2-5; 7 bases align to TRBD1. The V segment lost 3 bases and the J segment 5 bases; nucleotides outside the gene matches: 12. Germline V CDR1 and CDR2: SEHNR, FQNEAQ (reference sequence). The CDR3 is made up of 16 amino acids. The DNA of the CDR3 is TGTGCCAGCAGCTTCCCCGGACAGGCCAGGCAGGAGACCCAGTACTTC. It codes for CASSFPGQARQETQYF.

There are many counts of this clonotype. The rearrangement links TRBV6-5 to TRBJ1-2; the D gene is possibly TRBD1 (5 bases). Germline values: CDR1 MNHEY, CDR2 SVGAGI. Trimming removed 4 bases from V and 4 bases from J, with 16 bases in between. The CDR3 has 15 residues. The CDR3 region is CASSFSAGRSYGYTF. In DNA form, the CDR3 reads TGTGCCAGCAGTTTTTCGGCAGGGCGTTCCTATGGCTACACCTTC.

This clonotype was detected only a few times. V is TRBV6-5 and J is TRBJ2-7, with D possibly matching TRBD1 (7 bases). V was trimmed by 2 bases and J by 7 bases, leaving 15 bases between them. The germline V gene encodes CDR1 MNHEY and CDR2 SVGAGI. This CDR3 comprises 14 residues. CDR3 sequence reads: CASSYSGFRGEQYF. The CDR3 nucleotides are TGTGCCAGCAGTTACAGCGGGTTCAGGGGGGAGCAGTACTTC.

The chain uses TRBV5-1 and TRBJ2-5, with D tentatively TRBD1 or TRBD2 (5 bases each). Trimming cost V 3 bases and J 2 bases, with 14 bases left between them. The CDR3 contains 15 residues. Germline V gives CDR1 SGHRS, CDR2 YFSETQ. CDR3 protein: CASSSAGTTQETQYF. The CDR3, as DNA: TGCGCCAGCAGCTCTGCCGGGACCACACAAGAGACCCAGTACTTC.

This clonotype has a count of ten or more. DNA for the CDR3: TGCGCCAGCAGCCAAGAACCCGGGACTAGGGAGCAGTACTTC. This translates into CASSQEPGTREQYF. The chain joins TRBV4-3 to TRBJ2-7; 8 bases fit TRBD2. Germline CDR1 and CDR2: LGHNA and YSLEER. The CDR3 is made up of 14 amino acids. V shed 0 bases, J shed 7 bases, and the junction held 5 bases outside the gene matches.

This clonotype was recorded at least ten times. V and J are TRBV5-1 and TRBJ2-6; D gene unclear. The CDR3 is 16 residues long. V lost 0 bases and J 0 bases, leaving 7 bases between the germline ends. CDR1 SGHRS and CDR2 YFSETQ come from the germline V gene. In DNA, the CDR3 is TGCGCCAGCAGCTTGGCAGGTTCCTCTGGGGCCAACGTCCTGACTTTC. Its protein is CASSLAGSSGANVLTF.

This clonotype was seen only a few times. CDR3 nucleotide sequence: TGCGCCAGCAGCCTCCTCGGACGTCCGGAGAGCTCTGGGGCCAACGTCCTGACTTTC. Protein: CASSLLGRPESSGANVLTF. This chain links TRBV5-1 with TRBJ2-6; D uncertain. Germline V gene data show CDR1 as SGHRS and CDR2 as YFSETQ. V dropped 4 bases and J dropped 0 bases, with 20 bases sitting between them. The CDR3 covers 19 residues. Combining the CDR3 with reference TRBV5-1 and TRBJ2-6 gives the whole variable domain KAGVTQTPRYLIKTRGQQVTLSCSPISGHRSVSWYQQTPGQGLQFLFEYFSETQRNKGNFPGRFSGRQFSNSRSEMNVSTLELGDSALYLCASSLLGRPESSGANVLTFGAGSRLTVL.

The sample holds a few counts of this clonotype. This chain uses TRBV6-5 with TRBJ2-1; 11 bases match TRBD2. CDR1 MNHEY and CDR2 SVGAGI come from the germline V gene. The J segment lost 6 bases and the V segment lost 0 bases, leaving 1 base of the junction unmatched. The CDR3 runs 15 residues. CDR3 sequence: CASSYSGLAGNEQFF. Here the CDR3 DNA reads TGTGCCAGCAGTTACTCTGGACTAGCGGGCAATGAGCAGTTCTTC.

V is TRBV20-1 and J is TRBJ2-2; D uncertain. The germline CDR1 and CDR2 sequences are DFQATT and SNEGSKA (reference sequence). The CDR3 is 16 residues long. The V end lost 1 base, the J end lost 0 bases, and 12 bases lay between the germline ends. The CDR3 region is CSARAQLDANTGELFF. The CDR3 DNA reads TGCAGTGCTAGAGCTCAGCTAGACGCGAACACCGGGGAGCTGTTTTTT.

In its sample, this clonotype was seen a few times. This chain connects TRBV6-6 to TRBJ1-1; D not certain. The V and J ends lost 6 bases and 4 bases respectively, with 12 bases between them. Germline-derived CDR1 and CDR2 are MNHNY and SVGAGI (reference sequence). The length of the CDR3 is 13 residues. The CDR3 protein is CASSGGTGTEAFF. Written as DNA, the CDR3 is TGTGCCAGCAGCGGAGGTACGGGCACTGAAGCTTTCTTT.

This chain joins TRBV28 and TRBJ2-7; TRBD2 aligns across 9 bases. CDR1 and CDR2 from the germline V gene are MDHEN and SYDVKM. Trimming at V came to 7 bases and at J to 2 bases, leaving 12 bases not matched to a gene. This CDR3 is 16 amino acids long. The CDR3 here is CASMLAGAGGAYEQYF. For the CDR3, the DNA is TGTGCCAGCATGCTAGCCGGAGCGGGAGGCGCCTACGAGCAGTACTTC.

This clonotype appeared a few times. The V and J genes are TRBV6-2 or TRBV6-3 and TRBJ2-7; D possibly corresponds to TRBD2 (5 bases). V lost 8 bases and J lost 4, with 6 bases in between. Germline CDR1 is MNHEY and CDR2 is SVGEGT. The CDR3 length is 10 residues. For the CDR3, the DNA is TGTGCCAGCGGGGAGTACGAGCAGTACTTC. Encoded protein: CASGEYEQYF.

Note on this clonotype: At one end, the junction sequence differs from germline, possibly due to a read error. CDR3 sequence (DNA): TGCAGCGCCGCGGCCGGCTCCAACGAGCAGTACTTC. Translated: CSAAAGSNEQYF. This chain links TRBV29-1 with TRBJ2-7, with D unresolved. Germline V lookup: CDR1 SQVTM, CDR2 ANQGSEA. The CDR3 consists of 12 residues.

This clonotype was seen only a few times. This sequence joins TRBV15 and TRBJ2-5; the D gene is possibly TRBD2 (5 bases). Germline V gene lookup returns CDR1 LNHNV and CDR2 YYDKDF (reference sequence). Trimming removed 1 base at V and 2 bases at J, with 11 bases between. This CDR3 is 15 amino acids long. DNA of the CDR3: TGTGCCACCAGCAGAGCTCGAGGGCGTCAAGAGACCCAGTACTTC. It codes for CATSRARGRQETQYF.

This chain connects TRBV6-2 or TRBV6-3 to TRBJ2-2; no clear D. Germline V gene lookup returns CDR1 MNHEY and CDR2 SVGEGT. The CDR3 covers 12 residues. Trimming pared 4 bases from V and 7 bases from J, leaving 7 bases between. The CDR3, as DNA: TGTGCCAGCAGTTCCCGTATCGGGGAGCTGTTTTTT. The encoded protein is CASSSRIGELFF.

This clonotype was seen only a few times. V and J are TRBV20-1 and TRBJ1-2; D remains ambiguous. The germline gives CDR1 DFQATT, CDR2 SNEGSKA (reference sequence). Trimming took 2 bases from V and 1 from J, leaving 8 bases between them. The CDR3 contains 13 residues. The CDR3 DNA reads as TGCAGTGCTAGAACCAAGCTTAACTATGGCTACACCTTC. It specifies CSARTKLNYGYTF.

Many counts were recorded for this clonotype. CDR3: CSAETGTSGIRQFF. The CDR3, as DNA: TGCAGTGCTGAGACCGGGACTAGCGGGATTCGTCAGTTCTTC. The V and J genes are TRBV20-1 and TRBJ2-1, with 13 bases aligning to TRBD2. CDR3 length equals 14 residues. V gave up 5 bases and J gave up 13 bases; unmatched junction bases: 11. Per germline, CDR1 DFQATT and CDR2 SNEGSKA (reference sequence).

CDR3 sequence reads: CASSFTAENEQFF. DNA for the CDR3: TGTGCCAGCAGCTTCACGGCGGAGAATGAGCAGTTCTTC. The chain joins TRBV7-2 to TRBJ2-1; no firm D call. Germline assignment: CDR1 SGHTA and CDR2 FQGNSA. The CDR3 is made up of 13 amino acids. Trimming removed 3 bases at V and 7 bases at J, with 10 bases between.